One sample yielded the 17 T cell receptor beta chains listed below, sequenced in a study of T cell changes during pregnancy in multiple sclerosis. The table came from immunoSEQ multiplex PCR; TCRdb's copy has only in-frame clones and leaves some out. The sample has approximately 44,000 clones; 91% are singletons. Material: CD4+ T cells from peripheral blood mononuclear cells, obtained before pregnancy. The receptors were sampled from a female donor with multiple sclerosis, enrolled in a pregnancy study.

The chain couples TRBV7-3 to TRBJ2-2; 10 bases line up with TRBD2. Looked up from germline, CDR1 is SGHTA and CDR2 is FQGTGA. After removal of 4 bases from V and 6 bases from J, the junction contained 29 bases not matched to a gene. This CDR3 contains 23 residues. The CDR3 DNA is TGTGCCAGCAGCTCAACAACACCATCCGCCCCCGAACCGGGACTAGCGAGGGCCGGGGAGCTGTTTTTT. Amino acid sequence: CASSSTTPSAPEPGLARAGELFF.

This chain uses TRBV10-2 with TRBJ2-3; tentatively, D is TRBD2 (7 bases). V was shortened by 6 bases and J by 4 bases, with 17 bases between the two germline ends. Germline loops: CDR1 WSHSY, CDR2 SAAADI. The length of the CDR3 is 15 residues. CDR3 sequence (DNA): TGCGCCAGCAGGTTGGGGGGGGCGATTGCAGATACGCAGTATTTT. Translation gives CASRLGGAIADTQYF.

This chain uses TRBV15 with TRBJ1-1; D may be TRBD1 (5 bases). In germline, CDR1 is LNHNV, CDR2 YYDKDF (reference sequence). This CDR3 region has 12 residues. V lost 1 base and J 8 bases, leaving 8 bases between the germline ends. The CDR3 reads CATSRGNREAFF. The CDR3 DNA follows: TGTGCCACCAGCAGAGGCAACAGGGAAGCTTTCTTT.

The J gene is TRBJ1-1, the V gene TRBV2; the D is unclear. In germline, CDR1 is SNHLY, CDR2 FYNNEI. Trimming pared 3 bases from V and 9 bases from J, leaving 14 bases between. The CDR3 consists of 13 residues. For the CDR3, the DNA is TGTGCCAGCAGTGAGGCAGCCTGGGCGAAAGCTTTCTTT. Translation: CASSEAAWAKAFF. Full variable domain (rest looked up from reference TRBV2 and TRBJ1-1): EPEVTQTPSHQVTQMGQEVILRCVPISNHLYFYWYRQILGQKVEFLVSFYNNEISEKSEIFDDQFSVERPDGSNFTLKIRSTKLEDSAMYFCASSEAAWAKAFFGQGTRLTVV.

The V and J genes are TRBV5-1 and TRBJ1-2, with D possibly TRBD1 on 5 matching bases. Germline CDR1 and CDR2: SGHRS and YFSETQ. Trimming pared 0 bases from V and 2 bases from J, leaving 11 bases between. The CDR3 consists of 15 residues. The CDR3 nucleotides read TGCGCCAGCAGCTTGGATCCGACAGTAAACTATGGCTACACCTTC. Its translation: CASSLDPTVNYGYTF.

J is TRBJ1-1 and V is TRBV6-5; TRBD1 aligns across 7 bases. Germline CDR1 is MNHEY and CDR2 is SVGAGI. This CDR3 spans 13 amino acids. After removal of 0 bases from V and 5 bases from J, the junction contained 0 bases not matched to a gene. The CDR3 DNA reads TGTGCCAGCAGTTACTCGGGACAGACTGAAGCTTTCTTT. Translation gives CASSYSGQTEAFF.

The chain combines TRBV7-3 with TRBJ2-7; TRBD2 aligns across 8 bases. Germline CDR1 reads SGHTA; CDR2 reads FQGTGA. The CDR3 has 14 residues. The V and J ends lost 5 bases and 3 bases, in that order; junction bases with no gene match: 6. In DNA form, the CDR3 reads TGTGCCAGCAGCCCGGGGGGGCAGGTCTACGAGCAGTACTTC. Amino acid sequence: CASSPGGQVYEQYF.

CDR3 sequence reads: CSTIKARGGAYEQYF. CDR3 nucleotide sequence: TGCAGCACTATCAAGGCACGGGGGGGTGCCTACGAGCAGTACTTC. The chain recombines TRBV29-1 with TRBJ2-7; TRBD2 agrees at 8 bases. Unmatched junction bases numbered 14, after V lost 8 bases and J lost 2 bases. The germline V gene has CDR1 SQVTM and CDR2 ANQGSEA. This CDR3 has 15 amino acids.

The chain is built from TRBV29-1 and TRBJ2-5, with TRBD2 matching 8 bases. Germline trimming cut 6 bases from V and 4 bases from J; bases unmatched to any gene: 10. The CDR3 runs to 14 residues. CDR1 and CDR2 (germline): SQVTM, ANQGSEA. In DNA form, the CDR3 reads TGCAGCGTACGGCGGGGGGAGACTGGAGAGACCCAGTACTTC. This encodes CSVRRGETGETQYF.

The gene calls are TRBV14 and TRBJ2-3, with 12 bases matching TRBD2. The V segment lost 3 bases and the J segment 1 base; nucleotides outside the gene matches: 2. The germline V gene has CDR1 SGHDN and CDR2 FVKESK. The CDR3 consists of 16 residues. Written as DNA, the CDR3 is TGTGCCAGCAGCCAGCGGACTAGCGGGGGCACAGATACGCAGTATTTT. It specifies CASSQRTSGGTDTQYF.

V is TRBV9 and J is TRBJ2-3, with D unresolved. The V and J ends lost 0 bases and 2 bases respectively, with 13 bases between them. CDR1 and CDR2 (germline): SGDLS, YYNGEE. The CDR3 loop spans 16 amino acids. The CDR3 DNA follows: TGTGCCAGCAGCGTAGGGCGAGGAGTTTTCACAGATACGCAGTATTTT. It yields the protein CASSVGRGVFTDTQYF.

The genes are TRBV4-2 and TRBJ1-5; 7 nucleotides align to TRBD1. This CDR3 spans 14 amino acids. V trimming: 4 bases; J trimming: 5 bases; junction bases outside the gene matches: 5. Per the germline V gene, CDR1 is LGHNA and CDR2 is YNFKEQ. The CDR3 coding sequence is TGTGCCAGCAGCCCCCGACAGGGCTATCAGCCCCAGCATTTT. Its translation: CASSPRQGYQPQHF.

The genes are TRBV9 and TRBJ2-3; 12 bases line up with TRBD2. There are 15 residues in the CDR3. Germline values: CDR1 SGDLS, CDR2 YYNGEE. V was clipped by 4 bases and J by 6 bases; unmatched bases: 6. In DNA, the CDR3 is TGTGCCAGCAGCTCCAGGACTAGCGGGGCGGATACGCAGTATTTT. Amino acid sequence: CASSSRTSGADTQYF.

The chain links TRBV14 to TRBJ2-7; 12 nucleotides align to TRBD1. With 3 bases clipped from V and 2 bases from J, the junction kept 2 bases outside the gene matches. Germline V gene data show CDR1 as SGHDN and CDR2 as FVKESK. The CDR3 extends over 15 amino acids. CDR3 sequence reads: CASSQGQGAAYEQYF. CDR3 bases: TGTGCCAGCAGCCAGGGACAGGGGGCCGCCTACGAGCAGTACTTC.

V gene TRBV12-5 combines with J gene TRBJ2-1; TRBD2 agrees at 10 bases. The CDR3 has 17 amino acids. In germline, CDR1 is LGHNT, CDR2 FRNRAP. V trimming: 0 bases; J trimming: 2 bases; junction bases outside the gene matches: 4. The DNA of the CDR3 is TGTGCTAGTGGTTTGGTATTAGCGGGGGGAACCTACAATGAGCAGTTCTTC. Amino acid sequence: CASGLVLAGGTYNEQFF.

The CDR3 sequence is CASIDGGQLAKNIQYF. As DNA, the CDR3 is TGTGCCAGCATTGACGGGGGACAGCTAGCCAAAAACATTCAGTACTTC. The V gene is TRBV6-6, the J gene TRBJ2-4, with D possibly being TRBD1 (7 bases). V lost 7 bases to trimming and J lost 0 bases, with 16 bases between them. Germline CDR1 MNHNY, CDR2 SVGAGI (reference sequence). The length of the CDR3 is 16 residues.

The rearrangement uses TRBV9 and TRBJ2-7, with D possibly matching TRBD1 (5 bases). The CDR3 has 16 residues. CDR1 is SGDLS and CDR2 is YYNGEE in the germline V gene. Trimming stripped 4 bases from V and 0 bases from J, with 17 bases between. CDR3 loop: CASSPSRGITSYEQYF. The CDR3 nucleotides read TGTGCCAGCAGCCCCTCAAGGGGCATAACCTCCTACGAGCAGTACTTC. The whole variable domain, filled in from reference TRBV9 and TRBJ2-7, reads DSGVTQTPKHLITATGQRVTLRCSPRSGDLSVYWYQQSLDQGLQFLIQYYNGEERAKGNILERFSAQQFPDLHSELNLSSLELGDSALYFCASSPSRGITSYEQYFGPGTRLTVT.